These 21 T cell receptor beta chains were all obtained from the same sample, sequenced in a study of CXCR3-negative and CXCR3-positive naive CD8 T cells. 5' RACE with UMI labels generated the TRB cDNA libraries. TCRdb reprocessed the 5' RACE reads, with one entry per CDR3 protein and no DNA. The ten top clones account for roughly 1.7%, within a sample of approximately 5,800 distinct CDR3 sequences. Sequencing was done on a sample of naive CXCR3- CD8+ T cells from blood. Subset in this sample: CD45RO-CCR7+CD27+CD95- naive CD8+ T cells lacking CXCR3 (TNR3-). These receptor sequences come from a human donor in good health. Some clones in this sample may be carry-over from other donors' samples.

CDR3 protein: CASRGGTGGAGDTQYF. The V gene is TRBV6-5, the J gene TRBJ2-3; TCRdb selects TRBD1, and the lack of DNA leaves this call unchecked. CDR3 size: 16 residues. Germline-derived CDR1 and CDR2 are MNHEY and SVGAGI.

This clonotype ranks as medium-sized in terms of frequency. This sequence joins TRBV27 and TRBJ2-7; TCRdb selects TRBD1, and the lack of DNA leaves this call unchecked. This CDR3 has 14 amino acids. Germline V gene sequence: CDR1 MNHEY, CDR2 SMNVEV (reference sequence). CDR3 in amino acids: CASYPRDGAYEQYF.

The chain couples TRBV7-6 to TRBJ2-7; the TRBD1 assignment by TCRdb is unverifiable without DNA. From germline, CDR1 is SGHVS and CDR2 FNYEAQ. The CDR3 is made up of 14 amino acids. The CDR3 spells CASSLVDTSYEQYF.

Its frequency marks this clonotype as medium-sized. This chain links TRBV27 with TRBJ2-5. The germline gives CDR1 MNHEY, CDR2 SMNVEV (reference sequence). This CDR3 is 11 amino acids long. This CDR3 reads CASSFRETQYF.

This rearrangement joins TRBV2 to TRBJ2-7; there is no DNA to check the TCRdb D call of TRBD2. This CDR3 is built from 15 residues. Germline lookup yields CDR1 SNHLY and CDR2 FYNNEI. The CDR3 region is CASNHLTSGAYEQYF.

Its frequency marks this clonotype as medium-sized. This chain links TRBV7-8 with TRBJ2-2; the D call from TCRdb, TRBD1, cannot be confirmed without DNA. Per germline, CDR1 SGHVS and CDR2 FQNEAQ. The CDR3 sequence is 14 residues long. The chain's CDR3 is CASSLAPGTGELFF.

This clonotype counts as medium-sized (0.01 to 0.1%) by frequency. This chain uses TRBV29-1 with TRBJ1-2; TCRdb picks TRBD1, but there is no DNA to check that call. Germline assignment: CDR1 SQVTM and CDR2 ANQGSEA. CDR3 length equals 11 residues. The CDR3 protein is CSLPGSGGYTF.

The chain links TRBV5-1 to TRBJ2-7. This CDR3 spans 12 amino acids. Looked up from germline, CDR1 is SGHRS and CDR2 is YFSETQ. The CDR3 loop is CASSFTTGEQYF.

The chain recombines TRBV5-4 with TRBJ1-6; there is no DNA to check the TCRdb D call of TRBD1. CDR3 length: 15 amino acids. Germline CDR1 SGHNT, CDR2 YYREEE (reference sequence). CDR3 region: CASSLSQGAGSPLHF.

This clonotype is called medium-sized based on its frequency. The chain carries TRBV10-3 and TRBJ2-7. Germline-derived CDR1 and CDR2 are ENHRY and SYGVKD. The CDR3 has 16 amino acids. CDR3 residues: CAISEILGGSSYEQYF.

The V gene is TRBV30, the J gene TRBJ2-7. There are 12 residues in the CDR3. CDR1 and CDR2 (germline): GTSNPN, SVGIG (reference sequence). The CDR3: CAWRGQTYEQYF.

The chain couples TRBV10-3 to TRBJ2-5; TCRdb returns TRBD1, unconfirmable since there is no DNA. The V gene's germline CDR1 is ENHRY and CDR2 SYGVKD. This CDR3 is 15 amino acids long. The CDR3 is CATQPRTGPQETQYF.

According to its frequency, this clonotype is medium-sized. V and J are TRBV12-3 or TRBV12-4 and TRBJ2-1; TCRdb reports TRBD2, a call that lacks DNA to check it against. The CDR3 contains 15 residues. CDR3 protein: CASSLLAGAINEQFF.

Considering frequency, this clonotype is medium-sized (0.01 to 0.1%). The gene calls are TRBV20-1 and TRBJ2-2; TCRdb's D call of TRBD2 is untestable without DNA. This CDR3 contains 14 residues. The germline CDR1 and CDR2 sequences are DFQATT and SNEGSKA (reference sequence). The CDR3 sequence: CSAREGPHAGELFF.

This clonotype is classed as medium-sized (0.01 to 0.1%) by frequency. This chain links TRBV6-2 or TRBV6-3 with TRBJ2-3; without DNA, the TCRdb call of TRBD1 cannot be checked. The CDR3 is made up of 14 amino acids. Looked up from germline, CDR1 is MNHEY and CDR2 is SVGEGT. The CDR3 here is CASLAGQGTDTQYF.

Judged by frequency, this clonotype is medium-sized. V and J are TRBV6-5 and TRBJ1-1; TCRdb names TRBD1, which stays unverified in the absence of DNA. Germline V gives CDR1 MNHEY, CDR2 SVGAGI. This CDR3 is built from 13 residues. The CDR3 spells CASQPYRATEAFF.

This clonotype registers medium-sized by frequency. The chain joins TRBV5-6 to TRBJ2-7; no DNA is available, so the TRBD1 call from TCRdb remains unchecked. This CDR3 is 16 amino acids long. Germline lookup yields CDR1 SGHDT and CDR2 YYEEEE. CDR3 amino acids: CASSLATGGYRNEQYF. Complete variable domain (other parts from reference TRBV5-6 and TRBJ2-7): DAGVTQSPTHLIKTRGQQVTLRCSPKSGHDTVSWYQQALGQGPQFIFQYYEEEERQRGNFPDRFSGHQFPNYSSELNVNALLLGDSALYLCASSLATGGYRNEQYFGPGTRLTVT.

The chain uses TRBV20-1 and TRBJ2-7; TCRdb gives TRBD2 as the D gene, but with no DNA this cannot be confirmed. Germline lookup yields CDR1 DFQATT and CDR2 SNEGSKA (reference sequence). The CDR3 has 14 amino acids. CDR3 amino acids: CSARSRGTLYEQYF.

This clonotype is medium-sized by frequency. The CDR3 reads CASKKDGAYEQYF. This chain uses TRBV5-1 with TRBJ2-7; TCRdb selects TRBD1, and the lack of DNA leaves this call unchecked. Germline V gene data show CDR1 as SGHRS and CDR2 as YFSETQ. CDR3 length equals 13 residues.

Measured by frequency, this clonotype is medium-sized. The chain couples TRBV20-1 to TRBJ2-3; without DNA, the TCRdb call of TRBD2 cannot be checked. Germline loops: CDR1 DFQATT, CDR2 SNEGSKA (reference sequence). The CDR3 has 18 amino acids. CDR3 sequence: CSARGPYYERGATDTQYF.

By frequency, this clonotype is medium-sized. V gene TRBV29-1 combines with J gene TRBJ2-5; the D call of TRBD1 rests on TCRdb alone, since no DNA is present to check it. The CDR3 consists of 15 residues. In germline, CDR1 is SQVTM, CDR2 ANQGSEA. Here the CDR3 reads CSVEIPGPVSETQYF.